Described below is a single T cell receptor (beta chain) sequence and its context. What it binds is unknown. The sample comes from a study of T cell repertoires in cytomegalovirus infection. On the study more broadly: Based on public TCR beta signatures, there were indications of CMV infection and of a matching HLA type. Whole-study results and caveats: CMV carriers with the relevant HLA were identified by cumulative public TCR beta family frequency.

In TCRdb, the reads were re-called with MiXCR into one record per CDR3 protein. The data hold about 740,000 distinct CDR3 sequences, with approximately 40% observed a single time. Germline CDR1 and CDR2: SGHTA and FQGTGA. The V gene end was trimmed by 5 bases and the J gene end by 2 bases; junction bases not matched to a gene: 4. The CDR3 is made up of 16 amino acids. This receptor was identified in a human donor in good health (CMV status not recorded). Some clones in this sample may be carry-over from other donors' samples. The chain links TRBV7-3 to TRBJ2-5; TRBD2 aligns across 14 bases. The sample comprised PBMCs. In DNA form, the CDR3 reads TGTGCCAGCAGCATGGGGACTAGCGGGGGACAAGAGACCCAGTACTTC. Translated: CASSMGTSGGQETQYF.